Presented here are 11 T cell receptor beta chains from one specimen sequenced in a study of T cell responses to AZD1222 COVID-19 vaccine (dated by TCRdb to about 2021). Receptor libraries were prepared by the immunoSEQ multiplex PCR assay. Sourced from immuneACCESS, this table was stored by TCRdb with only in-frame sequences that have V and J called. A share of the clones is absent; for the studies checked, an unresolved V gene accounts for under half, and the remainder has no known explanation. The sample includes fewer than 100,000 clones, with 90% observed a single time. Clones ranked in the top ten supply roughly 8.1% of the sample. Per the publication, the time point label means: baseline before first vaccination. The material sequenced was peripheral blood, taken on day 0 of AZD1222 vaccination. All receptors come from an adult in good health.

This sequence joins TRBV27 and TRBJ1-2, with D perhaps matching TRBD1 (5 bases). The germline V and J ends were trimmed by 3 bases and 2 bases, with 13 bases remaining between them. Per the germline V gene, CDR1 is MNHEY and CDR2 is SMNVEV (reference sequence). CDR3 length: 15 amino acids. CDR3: CASSLDRKGNYGYTF. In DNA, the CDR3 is TGTGCCAGCAGTTTGGACCGCAAGGGGAACTATGGCTACACCTTC.

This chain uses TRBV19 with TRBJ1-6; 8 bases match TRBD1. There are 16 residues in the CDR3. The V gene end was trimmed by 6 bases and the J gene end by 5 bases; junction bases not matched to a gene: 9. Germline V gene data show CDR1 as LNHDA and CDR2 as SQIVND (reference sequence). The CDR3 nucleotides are TGTGCCAGTAGATCCAGGACAGGGATGGATAATTCACCCCTCCACTTT. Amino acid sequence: CASRSRTGMDNSPLHF.

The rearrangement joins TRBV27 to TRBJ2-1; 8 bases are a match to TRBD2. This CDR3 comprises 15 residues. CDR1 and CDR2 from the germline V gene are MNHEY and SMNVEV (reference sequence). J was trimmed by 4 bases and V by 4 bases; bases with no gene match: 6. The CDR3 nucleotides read TGTGCCAGCAGTTCCCCTACTAGCGGATACAATGAGCAGTTCTTC. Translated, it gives CASSSPTSGYNEQFF.

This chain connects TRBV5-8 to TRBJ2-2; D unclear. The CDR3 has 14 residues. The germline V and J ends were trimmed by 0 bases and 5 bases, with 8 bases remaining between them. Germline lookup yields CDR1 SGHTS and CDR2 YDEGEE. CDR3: CASSLVVQTGELFF. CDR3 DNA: TGTGCCAGCAGCTTGGTAGTTCAAACCGGGGAGCTGTTTTTT.

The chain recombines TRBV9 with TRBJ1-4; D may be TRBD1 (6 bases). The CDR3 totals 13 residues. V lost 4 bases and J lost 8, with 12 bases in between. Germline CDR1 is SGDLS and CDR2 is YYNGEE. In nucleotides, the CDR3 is TGTGCCAGCAGCCCGACAGGAAGGGAAAAACTGTTTTTT. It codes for CASSPTGREKLFF.

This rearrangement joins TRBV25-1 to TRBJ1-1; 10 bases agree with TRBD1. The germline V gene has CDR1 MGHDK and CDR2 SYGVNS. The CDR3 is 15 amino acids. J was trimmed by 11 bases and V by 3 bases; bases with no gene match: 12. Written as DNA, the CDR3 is TGTGCCAGCAGTGATTGGGGGGACAGGGGAGGTAGGGCTTTCTTT. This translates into CASSDWGDRGGRAFF.

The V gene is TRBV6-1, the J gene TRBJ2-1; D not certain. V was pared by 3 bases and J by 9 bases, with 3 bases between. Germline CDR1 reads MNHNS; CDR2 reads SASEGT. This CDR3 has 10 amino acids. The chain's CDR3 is CASSDGEQFF. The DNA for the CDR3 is TGTGCCAGCAGTGATGGTGAGCAGTTCTTC.

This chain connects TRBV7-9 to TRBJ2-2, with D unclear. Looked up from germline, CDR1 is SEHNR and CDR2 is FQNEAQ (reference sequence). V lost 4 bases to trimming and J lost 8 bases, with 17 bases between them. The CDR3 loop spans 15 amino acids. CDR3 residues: CASSYTAASPGELFF. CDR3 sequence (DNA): TGTGCCAGCAGCTACACCGCTGCCTCCCCGGGGGAGCTGTTTTTT. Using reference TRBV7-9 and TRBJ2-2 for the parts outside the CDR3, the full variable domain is DTGVSQNPRHKITKRGQNVTFRCDPISEHNRLYWYRQTLGQGPEFLTYFQNEAQLEKSRLLSDRFSAERPKGSFSTLEIQRTEQGDSAMYLCASSYTAASPGELFFGEGSRLTVL.

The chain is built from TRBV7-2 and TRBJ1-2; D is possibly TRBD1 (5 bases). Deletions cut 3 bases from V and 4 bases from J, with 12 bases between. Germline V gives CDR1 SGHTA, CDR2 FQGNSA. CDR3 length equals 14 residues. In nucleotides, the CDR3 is TGTGCCAGCAGCTTTGAGGGGCAGGGCTATGGCTACACCTTC. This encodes CASSFEGQGYGYTF.

The chain's CDR3 is CASSFYGVKGTDTQYF. Here the CDR3 DNA reads TGTGCCAGCAGTTTCTATGGGGTTAAGGGCACAGATACGCAGTATTTT. The V gene is TRBV6-5, the J gene TRBJ2-3, with D unclear. CDR1 and CDR2 (germline): MNHEY, SVGAGI. V was trimmed by 4 bases and J by 1 base, leaving 15 bases between them. CDR3 length: 16 amino acids.

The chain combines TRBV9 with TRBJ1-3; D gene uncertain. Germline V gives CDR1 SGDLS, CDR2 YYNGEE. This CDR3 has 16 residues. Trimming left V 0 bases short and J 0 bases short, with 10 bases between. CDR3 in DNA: TGTGCCAGCAGCGTAGAGCTGGGTTACTCTGGAAACACCATATATTTT. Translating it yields CASSVELGYSGNTIYF.